The 17 T cell receptor beta chains below come from one sample, sequenced in a study of T cell responses to AZD1222 COVID-19 vaccine. Sequencing was performed with immunoSEQ multiplex PCR; in TCRdb, only in-frame clones are kept and a portion is missing. Counted here are 100,000 to 120,000 clones, roughly 82% occurring once; the ten biggest clones make up 5%. The sequencing used peripheral blood, collected on day 0 of AZD1222 vaccination. The receptor set was obtained from an adult in good health.

This rearrangement joins TRBV4-2 to TRBJ1-6; possible D gene TRBD1, 6 bases. V gave up 3 bases and J gave up 8 bases, with 11 bases separating them. The CDR3 totals 14 residues. Germline assignment: CDR1 LGHNA and CDR2 YNFKEQ. The CDR3 is CASSQRTADSPLHF. The CDR3 nucleotides read TGTGCCAGCAGCCAGCGGACAGCTGATTCACCCCTCCACTTT.

CDR3 sequence (DNA): TGTGCCAGCAGTTATCAATCGAAGACACCGCTGGGGTTCTATGGCTACACCTTC. Protein sequence: CASSYQSKTPLGFYGYTF. The chain is built from TRBV6-2 or TRBV6-3 and TRBJ1-2; D unclear. This CDR3 has 18 amino acids. Per germline, CDR1 MNHEY and CDR2 SVGEGT. The V end was cut by 3 bases, the J end by 4 bases, with 24 bases between.

This chain joins TRBV6-5 and TRBJ2-1; no firm D call. The CDR3 is 15 amino acids. Germline values: CDR1 MNHEY, CDR2 SVGAGI. V was trimmed by 6 bases and J by 0 bases, leaving 12 bases between them. CDR3: CASSWTTSSYNEQFF. Here the CDR3 DNA reads TGTGCCAGCAGCTGGACCACGAGCTCCTACAATGAGCAGTTCTTC.

This clone was observed a single time. This chain joins TRBV6-5 and TRBJ1-2, with TRBD1 as a possible D gene (6 bases). The length of the CDR3 is 14 residues. The V gene lost 6 bases and the J gene lost 0 bases, with 11 bases spanning the gap. CDR1 and CDR2 from the germline V gene are MNHEY and SVGAGI. Here the CDR3 DNA reads TGTGCCAGCAGGTCGGGGGCTACTAACTATGGCTACACCTTC. The encoded protein is CASRSGATNYGYTF.

The J gene is TRBJ2-7, the V gene TRBV10-3, with D perhaps assigned TRBD1 or TRBD2 (6 bases each). Per the germline V gene, CDR1 is ENHRY and CDR2 is SYGVKD. V lost 3 bases, J lost 0 bases, and 15 bases lay in between. This CDR3 is 16 amino acids long. CDR3 in amino acids: CAISDVGGLSSYEQYF. The CDR3 DNA is TGTGCCATCAGTGATGTTGGGGGGCTGAGCTCCTACGAGCAGTACTTC.

V usage is TRBV5-1 and J usage is TRBJ1-5, with 9 bases fitting TRBD1. Trimming cost V 5 bases and J 6 bases; bases outside gene matches: 6. The CDR3 is made up of 14 amino acids. Germline CDR1 is SGHRS and CDR2 is YFSETQ. DNA for the CDR3: TGCGCCAGCAGACCGGACAGGGGAAGTCAGCCCCAGCATTTT. Protein sequence: CASRPDRGSQPQHF.

The chain joins TRBV5-4 to TRBJ2-5; D gene uncertain. This CDR3 comprises 13 residues. Trimming stripped 0 bases from V and 4 bases from J, with 7 bases between. The germline V gene has CDR1 SGHNT and CDR2 YYREEE (reference sequence). The CDR3 region has the DNA TGTGCCAGCAGCTTGGTAGGTCGAGAGACCCAGTACTTC. It yields the protein CASSLVGRETQYF. The whole variable domain, remainder taken from reference TRBV5-4 and TRBJ2-5, is ETGVTQSPTHLIKTRGQQVTLRCSSQSGHNTVSWYQQALGQGPQFIFQYYREEENGRGNFPPRFSGLQFPNYSSELNVNALELDDSALYLCASSLVGRETQYFGPGTRLLVL.

This clone turned up a few times. This chain joins TRBV7-2 and TRBJ1-6; D is unclear. CDR3 size: 16 residues. Trimming left V 5 bases short and J 5 bases short, with 16 bases between. Germline CDR1 reads SGHTA; CDR2 reads FQGNSA. DNA for the CDR3: TGTGCCAGCAGCCCCGAGCGCGGATTCCATAATTCACCCCTCCACTTT. It codes for CASSPERGFHNSPLHF.

The chain employs TRBV18 and TRBJ1-5; no clear D. The CDR3 is 12 amino acids. Germline CDR1 is KGHSH and CDR2 is LQKENI. V lost 4 bases, J lost 6 bases, and 7 bases lay in between. The CDR3 nucleotides are TGTGCCAGCTCACTGCTGGGTCAGCCCCAGCATTTT. Residues: CASSLLGQPQHF. The full variable domain, completed using reference TRBV18 and TRBJ1-5, is NAGVMQNPRHLVRRRGQEARLRCSPMKGHSHVYWYRQLPEEGLKFMVYLQKENIIDESGMPKERFSAEFPKEGPSILRIQQVVRGDSAAYFCASSLLGQPQHFGDGTRLSIL.

V is TRBV18 and J is TRBJ1-1, with D unclear. With 3 bases removed from V and 3 bases from J, the gap between germline ends came to 8 bases. Germline V gene lookup returns CDR1 KGHSH and CDR2 LQKENI. The CDR3 contains 13 residues. The CDR3 nucleotides read TGTGCCAGCTCACCTCGGGGAGACACTGAAGCTTTCTTT. This sequence encodes CASSPRGDTEAFF.

The CDR3 DNA is TGTGCCAGCAGCCAATCTAGCGGGAAAAGCACAGATACGCAGTATTTT. Amino acids: CASSQSSGKSTDTQYF. The chain recombines TRBV4-2 with TRBJ2-3; 9 nucleotides line up with TRBD2. CDR1 is LGHNA, CDR2 YNFKEQ, per germline. The V segment lost 2 bases and the J segment 0 bases; nucleotides outside the gene matches: 3. The length of the CDR3 is 16 residues.

This clone showed up just once. CDR3 amino acids: CASSILLSSTDTQYF. The CDR3 DNA sequence: TGTGCCAGTAGTATACTCCTTTCGAGCACAGATACGCAGTATTTT. The chain employs TRBV19 and TRBJ2-3; D unclear. CDR3 length: 15 residues. Trimming shortened V by 2 bases and J by 0 bases, and 9 bases separated the two germline ends. Germline V gene data show CDR1 as LNHDA and CDR2 as SQIVND (reference sequence).

This chain joins TRBV6-4 and TRBJ1-3; D call uncertain. The CDR3 consists of 14 residues. V was clipped by 0 bases and J by 4 bases, with 7 bases between them. The germline V gene has CDR1 MRHNA and CDR2 SNTAGT. CDR3 loop: CASSDSPSGNTIYF. DNA for the CDR3: TGTGCCAGCAGTGACTCTCCATCCGGAAACACCATATATTTT.

In this sample, this clone turned up a few times. This chain links TRBV16 with TRBJ1-3; a possible D gene is TRBD1 (6 bases). Germline-derived CDR1 and CDR2 are KGHSY and FQNENV. The CDR3 spans 15 residues. V was cut by 4 bases and J by 2 bases, with 12 bases left in between. CDR3 region: CASSPTTGTGNTIYF. As DNA, the CDR3 is TGTGCCAGCAGCCCAACTACAGGGACTGGAAACACCATATATTTT.

This clone was detected only once. Distinct nucleotide sequences in the sample also encode this CDR3. The chain is built from TRBV19 and TRBJ1-1; 9 bases match TRBD1. Germline V CDR1 and CDR2: LNHDA, SQIVND (reference sequence). The CDR3 contains 14 residues. V dropped 6 bases and J dropped 2; count of bases not matched to a gene: 4. CDR3 sequence (DNA): TGTGCCAGTAGCCAGACAGGGGGAAACACTGAAGCTTTCTTT. This codes for CASSQTGGNTEAFF.

The chain has TRBV15 and TRBJ2-7; D unresolved. The V gene's germline CDR1 is LNHNV and CDR2 YYDKDF (reference sequence). Trimming removed 1 base at V and 4 bases at J, with 11 bases between. The CDR3 has 14 amino acids. CDR3 loop: CATSRVPLSYEQYF. In nucleotides, the CDR3 is TGTGCCACCAGCAGAGTACCCCTATCTTACGAGCAGTACTTC.

CDR3 sequence: CAISRTGENNSPLHF. For the CDR3, the DNA is TGTGCCATCAGTAGGACAGGGGAAAATAATTCACCCCTCCACTTT. The chain uses TRBV10-3 and TRBJ1-6; TRBD1 aligns across 9 bases. With V trimmed by 5 bases and J by 5 bases, 4 bases remained unmatched. CDR1 and CDR2 from the germline V gene are ENHRY and SYGVKD. The CDR3 contains 15 residues.